The present TCR beta chain was sequenced within a study of shared clonotypes between healthy human individuals. Looking at the study overall: Each donor had three CD4 naive, three CD4 memory, two CD8 naive and one CD8 memory plate. Study outcomes and limitations: Among several donors, approximately 4.6% of naive CD4 clonotypes were found in common. An expected dependence of interdonor clonotype sharing on sequencing depth was noted.

Only Caucasian adults living in Nashville, Tennessee served as donors. This clone came up once. Its antigen is not identified. This CDR3 is also generated by other DNA sequences in the sample. Profiling relied on immunoSEQ multiplex PCR, and the TCRdb table lists in-frame clones only, not all of them. The repertoire holds under 600,000 clones, with more than 95% as singletons. The V end was cut by 4 bases, the J end by 4 bases, with 11 bases between. The CDR3 is made up of 14 amino acids. The germline CDR1 and CDR2 sequences are SEHNR and FQNEAQ (reference sequence). The receptor was isolated from a woman aged 25 to 39 in good health. Source material: naive CD4+ T cells sorted from blood. The subset: CD45RA+ positively selected. The rearrangement links TRBV7-9 to TRBJ1-5; D might be TRBD1 (6 bases). DNA for the CDR3: TGTGCCAGCAGCTCCAACAGGGATAATCAGCCCCAGCATTTT. It codes for CASSSNRDNQPQHF.